The 8 T cell receptor beta chains reported below all come from one sample, sequenced in a study of regulatory T cells in long-lasting Graves disease. Time point: persistent/refractory GD, antithyroid drugs over 5 years with positive TRAb. RNA isolated from PBMCs was used to make the TCR library. Library construction for TCR beta used iRepertoire HTBI primers and Arm-PCR of CDR3 regions. Each CDR3 protein gets one entry after TCRdb re-called the multiplex PCR reads with MiXCR. This table has hundreds of thousands of distinct CDR3 sequences, around 30% appearing once. Sequencing was performed on peripheral blood mononuclear cells (PBMCs), taken when the disease was refractory, from a patient treated with antithyroid drugs. All receptors come from a female donor with Graves disease.

This clonotype occurred a few times. The rearrangement joins TRBV3-1 to TRBJ1-1; D is unresolved. The V gene's germline CDR1 is LGHDT and CDR2 YNNKEL (reference sequence). This CDR3 contains 13 residues. V lost 4 bases to trimming and J lost 0 bases, with 6 bases between them. This CDR3 reads CASSPTMNTEAFF. The DNA for the CDR3 is TGTGCCAGCAGCCCCACCATGAACACTGAAGCTTTCTTT. Full variable domain (missing parts from reference TRBV3-1 and TRBJ1-1): DTAVSQTPKYLVTQMGNDKSIKCEQNLGHDTMYWYKQDSKKFLKIMFSYNNKELIINETVPNRFSPKSPDKAHLNLHINSLELGDSAVYFCASSPTMNTEAFFGQGTRLTVV.

V gene TRBV28 combines with J gene TRBJ1-1; D is possibly TRBD1 (5 bases). Germline V gives CDR1 MDHEN, CDR2 SYDVKM. The CDR3 consists of 14 residues. V lost 6 bases and J lost 1, with 12 bases in between. The DNA for the CDR3 is TGTGCCAGCAGGGGGGTGGTAACGAACACTGAAGCTTTCTTT. It specifies CASRGVVTNTEAFF. The variable domain in full, completed from reference TRBV28 and TRBJ1-1, reads DVKVTQSSRYLVKRTGEKVFLECVQDMDHENMFWYRQDPGLGLRLIYFSYDVKMKEKGDIPEGYSVSREKKERFSLILESASTNQTSMYLCASRGVVTNTEAFFGQGTRLTVV.

The chain carries TRBV18 and TRBJ1-4; D gene ambiguous. The germline CDR1 and CDR2 sequences are KGHSH and LQKENI. The CDR3 contains 14 residues. Trimming removed 3 bases at V and 8 bases at J, with 13 bases between. The CDR3 region has the DNA TGTGCCAGCTCACCCCTTGGAGCCGGAGAAAAACTGTTTTTT. Its protein product is CASSPLGAGEKLFF.

The V call is TRBV3-1, the J call TRBJ1-2; D not certain. The CDR3 is 16 residues long. CDR1 is LGHDT, CDR2 YNNKEL, per germline (reference sequence). Trimming removed 4 bases at V and 5 bases at J, with 20 bases between. The CDR3 DNA sequence: TGTGCCAGCAGCCCCCCGGACCCCGATGGGGTTTATGGCTACACCTTC. Translating it yields CASSPPDPDGVYGYTF.

This clonotype appeared many times. The gene calls are TRBV28 and TRBJ1-5; 8 bases line up with TRBD1. V was pared by 5 bases and J by 15 bases, with 21 bases of the junction left unmatched. Germline lookup yields CDR1 MDHEN and CDR2 SYDVKM. CDR3 length equals 16 residues. CDR3 sequence: CASSPQTGANSGFSHF. The CDR3 region has the DNA TGTGCCAGCAGTCCTCAGACAGGGGCCAACTCGGGTTTTTCGCATTTT.

The chain recombines TRBV25-1 with TRBJ2-2; a possible D gene is TRBD1 (6 bases). The germline V and J ends were trimmed by 6 bases and 0 bases, with 11 bases remaining between them. CDR1 and CDR2 from the germline V gene are MGHDK and SYGVNS. CDR3 size: 15 residues. The CDR3 loop is CASRAQGPNTGELFF. The CDR3 bases are TGTGCCAGCAGAGCTCAGGGGCCGAACACCGGGGAGCTGTTTTTT.

This clonotype showed up many times. The J gene is TRBJ1-4, the V gene TRBV28; 7 bases align to TRBD1. Trimming cost V 5 bases and J 4 bases; bases outside gene matches: 4. CDR1 MDHEN and CDR2 SYDVKM come from the germline V gene. The CDR3 sequence is 14 residues long. The CDR3 DNA follows: TGTGCCAGCAGTCAAACAGGGGTTAATGAAAAACTGTTTTTT. The encoded protein is CASSQTGVNEKLFF.

This sequence joins TRBV12-3 or TRBV12-4 and TRBJ2-1; TRBD2 aligns across 9 bases. There are 14 residues in the CDR3. V lost 5 bases to trimming and J lost 5 bases; unmatched junction nucleotides: 4. The CDR3 sequence is CASSHGTSNNEQFF. The CDR3 nucleotides are TGTGCCAGCAGTCACGGGACTAGCAACAATGAGCAGTTCTTC.